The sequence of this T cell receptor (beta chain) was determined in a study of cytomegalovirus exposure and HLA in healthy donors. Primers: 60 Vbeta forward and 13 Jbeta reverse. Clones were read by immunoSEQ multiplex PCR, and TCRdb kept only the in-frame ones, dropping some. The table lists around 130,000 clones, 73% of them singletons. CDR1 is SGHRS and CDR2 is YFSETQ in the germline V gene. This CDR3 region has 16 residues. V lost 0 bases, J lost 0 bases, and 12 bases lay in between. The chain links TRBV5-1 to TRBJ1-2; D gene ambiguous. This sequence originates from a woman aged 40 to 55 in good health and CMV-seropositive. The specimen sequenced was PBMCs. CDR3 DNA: TGCGCCAGCAGCTTGGGGCACAGCTCCTCTAACTATGGCTACACCTTC. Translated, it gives CASSLGHSSSNYGYTF.